This entry lists 9 T cell receptor beta chains sequenced from one sample in a study of cytomegalovirus exposure and HLA in healthy donors. The PCR ran on 60 Vbeta and 13 Jbeta primers. The data were produced by immunoSEQ multiplex PCR, yet TCRdb's version contains in-frame clones alone and is incomplete. Of tens of thousands of clones listed, approximately 84% are singletons. The sample taken for sequencing was PBMCs. The receptors derive from a young man in good health and CMV-seronegative.

CDR3 in amino acids: CASSLAGGLENIQYF. As DNA, the CDR3 is TGTGCCAGCAGCCTAGCGGGAGGGTTGGAAAACATTCAGTACTTC. The genes are TRBV5-4 and TRBJ2-4, with TRBD2 matching over 12 bases. The trim removed 4 bases at V and 5 bases at J, leaving 4 bases unmatched. CDR1 and CDR2 (germline): SGHNT, YYREEE (reference sequence). This CDR3 is built from 15 residues.

V gene TRBV6-6 combines with J gene TRBJ2-7; 10 bases agree with TRBD2. Losses at the gene ends were 5 bases for V and 0 bases for J; bases not matched to a gene: 4. In germline, CDR1 is MNHNY, CDR2 SVGAGI (reference sequence). CDR3 length equals 15 residues. The CDR3 loop is CASSGLAVSSYEQYF. CDR3 DNA: TGTGCCAGCAGTGGACTAGCGGTTAGCTCCTACGAGCAGTACTTC.

V is TRBV11-2 and J is TRBJ1-4, with a weak D call TRBD1 (5 bases). V lost 5 bases, J lost 0 bases, and 13 bases lay in between. CDR1 and CDR2 (germline): SGHAT, FQNNGV. The CDR3 contains 16 residues. The CDR3 DNA follows: TGTGCCAGCAGCCGTTCCCAGGGTGCAACTAATGAAAAACTGTTTTTT. It specifies CASSRSQGATNEKLFF. The whole variable domain, filled in from reference TRBV11-2 and TRBJ1-4, reads EAGVAQSPRYKIIEKRQSVAFWCNPISGHATLYWYQQILGQGPKLLIQFQNNGVVDDSQLPKDRFSAERLKGVDSTLKIQPAKLEDSAVYLCASSRSQGATNEKLFFGSGTQLSVL.

This chain connects TRBV6-1 to TRBJ2-7, with TRBD1 matching over 8 bases. The CDR3 is 17 residues long. Germline trimming cut 4 bases from V and 0 bases from J; bases unmatched to any gene: 11. CDR1 and CDR2 from the germline V gene are MNHNS and SASEGT. CDR3 coding DNA: TGTGCCAGCAGTGCATGGAACCGGGACAGGAGCTCCTACGAGCAGTACTTC. Encoded protein: CASSAWNRDRSSYEQYF.

This clone was seen a single time. This chain links TRBV5-1 with TRBJ1-1; tentatively, D is TRBD1 (5 bases). Trimming cost V 0 bases and J 6 bases, with 9 bases left between them. The germline CDR1 and CDR2 sequences are SGHRS and YFSETQ. The CDR3 is made up of 13 amino acids. This CDR3 reads CASSLVAGPEAFF. In DNA, the CDR3 is TGCGCCAGCAGCTTGGTGGCGGGGCCTGAAGCTTTCTTT.

This chain links TRBV6-1 with TRBJ2-7, with a weak D call TRBD1 (6 bases). The germline CDR1 and CDR2 sequences are MNHNS and SASEGT. Between the trimmed V and J ends, which lost 4 bases and 3 bases, there was a span of 16 bases. This CDR3 region has 15 residues. The CDR3 DNA reads as TGTGCCAGCAGTGGCCTCGGACAGCTACGCTACGAGCAGTACTTC. It yields the protein CASSGLGQLRYEQYF.

This chain uses TRBV13 with TRBJ1-2; D not resolved. The germline V gene has CDR1 PRHDT and CDR2 FYEKMQ (reference sequence). Trimming left V 4 bases short and J 6 bases short, with 12 bases between. CDR3 length: 13 residues. CDR3 DNA: TGTGCCAGCAGCTCCCCGGGGTACAATGGCTACACCTTC. Encoded protein: CASSSPGYNGYTF. The whole variable domain, filled in from reference TRBV13 and TRBJ1-2, reads AAGVIQSPRHLIKEKRETATLKCYPIPRHDTVYWYQQGPGQDPQFLISFYEKMQSDKGSIPDRFSAQQFSDYHSELNMSSLELGDSALYFCASSSPGYNGYTFGSGTRLTVV.

V is TRBV5-8 and J is TRBJ2-1; the match to TRBD2 covers 13 bases. The CDR3 consists of 16 residues. J was trimmed by 3 bases and V by 4 bases; bases with no gene match: 4. The germline V gene has CDR1 SGHTS and CDR2 YDEGEE. In nucleotides, the CDR3 is TGTGCCAGCAGCGGATGGACTAGCGGGAGCTACAATGAGCAGTTCTTC. This gives the protein CASSGWTSGSYNEQFF.

The chain carries TRBV2 and TRBJ1-3; D not resolved. The CDR3 totals 16 residues. Germline V CDR1 and CDR2: SNHLY, FYNNEI. Trimming cost V 4 bases and J 0 bases, with 13 bases left between them. CDR3 amino acids: CASSVGQLYSGNTIYF. The CDR3 nucleotides are TGTGCCAGCAGTGTTGGGCAGCTTTACTCTGGAAACACCATATATTTT.